Sequencing of this TCR beta chain was carried out in a study of blood T cell repertoires in COVID-19. Here immunoSEQ multiplex PCR was the method, and the copy in TCRdb shows in-frame clones only, minus some. The sample has around 94,000 clones, about 90% seen once; the top ten hold around 2%. Looked up from germline, CDR1 is SEHNR and CDR2 is FQNEAQ (reference sequence). With V trimmed by 1 base and J by 4 bases, 0 bases remained unmatched. This CDR3 spans 13 amino acids. This clone appeared a few times. This sequence joins TRBV7-9 and TRBJ1-1; TRBD1 matches at 7 bases. The origin of this receptor is a man aged 45-60 years with active COVID-19. The sequencing input was peripheral blood. The CDR3 is CASSLGQGTEAFF. The CDR3 nucleotides read TGTGCCAGCAGCTTAGGACAGGGCACTGAAGCTTTCTTT.